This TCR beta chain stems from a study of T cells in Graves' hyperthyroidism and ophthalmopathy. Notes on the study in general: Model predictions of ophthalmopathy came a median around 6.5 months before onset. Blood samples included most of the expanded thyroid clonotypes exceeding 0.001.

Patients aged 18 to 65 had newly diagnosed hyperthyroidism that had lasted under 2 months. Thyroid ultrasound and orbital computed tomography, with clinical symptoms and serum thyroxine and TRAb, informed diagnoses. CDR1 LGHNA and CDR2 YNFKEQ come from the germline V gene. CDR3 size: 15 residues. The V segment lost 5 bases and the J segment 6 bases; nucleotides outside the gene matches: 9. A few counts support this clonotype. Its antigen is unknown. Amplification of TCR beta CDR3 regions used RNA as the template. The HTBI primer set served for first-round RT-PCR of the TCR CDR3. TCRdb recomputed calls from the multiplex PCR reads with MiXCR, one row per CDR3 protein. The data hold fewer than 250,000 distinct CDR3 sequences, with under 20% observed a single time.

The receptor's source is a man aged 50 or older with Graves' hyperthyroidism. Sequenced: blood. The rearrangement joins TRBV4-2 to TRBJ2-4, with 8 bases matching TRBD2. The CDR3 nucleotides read TGTGCCAGCAGCACCGGGGGGGCGAGTTTAAACATTCAGTACTTC. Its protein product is CASSTGGASLNIQYF.